Presented here are 19 T cell receptor beta chains from one specimen sequenced in a study of T cell responses to AZD1222 COVID-19 vaccine. Here immunoSEQ multiplex PCR was the method, and the copy in TCRdb shows in-frame clones only, minus some. Of around 140,000 clones listed, about 93% are singletons. The sequencing used peripheral blood, collected on day 0 of AZD1222 vaccination. These receptors were taken from an adult in good health.

The sample holds one count of this clone. The chain links TRBV7-2 to TRBJ1-1; tentative D call: TRBD1 (6 bases). This CDR3 contains 13 residues. Germline V gene data show CDR1 as SGHTA and CDR2 as FQGNSA. Trimming shortened V by 4 bases and J by 5 bases, and 11 bases separated the two germline ends. CDR3 coding DNA: TGTGCCAGCAGCTCACAGGGAGAAACTGAAGCTTTCTTT. This gives the protein CASSSQGETEAFF.

J is TRBJ2-7 and V is TRBV7-3; D is perhaps TRBD2 (6 bases). CDR1 is SGHTA, CDR2 FQGTGA, per germline. The length of the CDR3 is 14 residues. Trimming stripped 2 bases from V and 7 bases from J, with 15 bases between. Here the CDR3 DNA reads TGTGCCAGCAGCTTAGGTGGGGGGTCTCGGGAGCAGTACTTC. This encodes CASSLGGGSREQYF.

The chain uses TRBV19 and TRBJ1-2; perhaps TRBD1 as D (6 bases). Germline assignment: CDR1 LNHDA and CDR2 SQIVND (reference sequence). The CDR3 totals 14 residues. With 4 bases removed from V and 4 bases from J, the gap between germline ends came to 13 bases. CDR3 nucleotides: TGTGCCAGTAGTACCCTGGGCAGGGGCTATGGCTACACCTTC. Translation gives CASSTLGRGYGYTF.

The chain uses TRBV5-1 and TRBJ2-5; D ambiguous. The CDR3 totals 13 residues. Trimming took off 0 bases at V and 5 bases at J, with 8 bases between the two ends. From germline, CDR1 is SGHRS and CDR2 YFSETQ. Written as DNA, the CDR3 is TGCGCCAGCAGCTTGGTGGTTAGGGAGACCCAGTACTTC. Protein sequence: CASSLVVRETQYF.

This clone occurred once. The chain has TRBV7-3 and TRBJ2-1, with D perhaps matching TRBD2 (5 bases). Germline V lookup: CDR1 SGHTA, CDR2 FQGTGA. This CDR3 is built from 15 residues. Trimming removed 5 bases from V and 5 bases from J, with 16 bases in between. This chain's CDR3 is CASSPPGDSNNEQFF. The CDR3 region has the DNA TGTGCCAGCAGCCCCCCCGGGGATTCGAACAATGAGCAGTTCTTC.

This chain joins TRBV7-9 and TRBJ2-1; D is possibly TRBD2 (6 bases). Trimming took off 0 bases at V and 8 bases at J, with 11 bases between the two ends. The CDR3 spans 14 residues. Germline CDR1 reads SEHNR; CDR2 reads FQNEAQ (reference sequence). CDR3: CASSLARGFDEQFF. CDR3 DNA: TGTGCCAGCAGCTTAGCTCGGGGGTTTGATGAGCAGTTCTTC.

The CDR3 nucleotides are TGTGCCAGCAGGATACAGGGGACTAACTATGGCTACACCTTC. This translates into CASRIQGTNYGYTF. This chain joins TRBV6-5 and TRBJ1-2, with 7 nucleotides matching TRBD1. The CDR3 is made up of 14 amino acids. Germline V gene data show CDR1 as MNHEY and CDR2 as SVGAGI. Germline trimming cut 6 bases from V and 0 bases from J; bases unmatched to any gene: 4.

The chain employs TRBV28 and TRBJ2-7, with D possibly being TRBD1 (5 bases). V was cut by 7 bases and J by 0 bases, with 13 bases left in between. The length of the CDR3 is 14 residues. The V gene's germline CDR1 is MDHEN and CDR2 SYDVKM. The CDR3 protein is CASTLDSASYEQYF. Written as DNA, the CDR3 is TGTGCCAGCACCCTAGACAGTGCCTCCTACGAGCAGTACTTC.

In its sample, this clone was seen once. The chain has TRBV7-8 and TRBJ1-5; maybe TRBD1 (5 bases). The CDR3 has 14 residues. The ends were cut back, 6 bases at V and 7 bases at J, with 16 bases in the middle. CDR1 SGHVS and CDR2 FQNEAQ come from the germline V gene. The DNA of the CDR3 is TGTGCCAGCAGTTTTCCAGGGATTAACCAGCCCCAGCATTTT. Protein: CASSFPGINQPQHF.

The rearrangement links TRBV5-8 to TRBJ1-5; tentative D call: TRBD1 (5 bases). The V and J ends lost 0 bases and 2 bases respectively, with 15 bases between them. The CDR3 is 17 amino acids. In germline, CDR1 is SGHTS, CDR2 YDEGEE. CDR3 coding DNA: TGTGCCAGCAGCTTGGAGGGCGGGGGAGCAGGCAATCAGCCCCAGCATTTT. Protein: CASSLEGGGAGNQPQHF.

The CDR3 DNA reads TGTGCCAGCAGCCGCAGGGGCGTGGGTGAAAAACTGTTTTTT. Its translation is CASSRRGVGEKLFF. The rearrangement uses TRBV5-4 and TRBJ1-4; a weak D match, TRBD1 (6 bases). The CDR3 is made up of 14 amino acids. Looked up from germline, CDR1 is SGHNT and CDR2 is YYREEE (reference sequence). V gave up 4 bases and J gave up 7 bases, with 14 bases separating them.

The rearrangement uses TRBV28 and TRBJ2-1; D not resolved. In germline, CDR1 is MDHEN, CDR2 SYDVKM. The germline V and J ends were trimmed by 6 bases and 8 bases, with 11 bases remaining between them. This CDR3 has 12 residues. The CDR3 loop reads CASSHRWHEQFF. The CDR3 coding sequence is TGTGCCAGCAGCCACCGGTGGCATGAGCAGTTCTTC.

The rearrangement links TRBV2 to TRBJ1-5; D perhaps matches TRBD1 (5 bases). Trimming stripped 3 bases from V and 7 bases from J, with 13 bases between. Germline CDR1 SNHLY, CDR2 FYNNEI. The CDR3 has 14 residues. CDR3 DNA sequence: TGTGCCAGCAGTGAGTCGGGGGTCAGGCAGCCCCAGCATTTT. It specifies CASSESGVRQPQHF.

V usage is TRBV2 and J usage is TRBJ1-6; 7 bases fit TRBD1. With 7 bases clipped from V and 10 bases from J, the junction kept 7 bases outside the gene matches. Per the germline V gene, CDR1 is SNHLY and CDR2 is FYNNEI. CDR3 size: 13 residues. The CDR3 reads CASNGATGSPLHF. DNA for the CDR3: TGTGCCAGCAACGGCGCGACAGGGTCACCCCTCCACTTT.

The rearrangement joins TRBV10-3 to TRBJ1-1, with TRBD1 as a possible D gene (6 bases). V was clipped by 7 bases and J by 4 bases, with 19 bases between them. This CDR3 comprises 15 residues. Germline V CDR1 and CDR2: ENHRY, SYGVKD. CDR3 sequence (DNA): TGTGCCATCAATAGACAGCTCCAAGGGGGCACTGAAGCTTTCTTT. The encoded protein is CAINRQLQGGTEAFF.

This sequence joins TRBV7-8 and TRBJ1-4, with TRBD1 as a possible D gene (5 bases). Germline CDR1 and CDR2: SGHVS and FQNEAQ. This CDR3 has 15 residues. Between the trimmed V and J ends, which lost 4 bases and 3 bases, there was a span of 12 bases. CDR3 nucleotides: TGTGCCAGCAGCTCGCACAGGATATCTAATGAAAAACTGTTTTTT. Its translation: CASSSHRISNEKLFF.

The chain couples TRBV18 to TRBJ1-2; D may be TRBD1 (5 bases). The V end was cut by 1 base, the J end by 4 bases, with 13 bases between. The CDR3 is 15 amino acids. Germline assignment: CDR1 KGHSH and CDR2 LQKENI. Written as DNA, the CDR3 is TGTGCCAGCTCACCACTTGGGGGTTTACGCTATGGCTACACCTTC. Amino acids: CASSPLGGLRYGYTF. Filled out from reference TRBV18 and TRBJ1-2, the complete variable domain reads NAGVMQNPRHLVRRRGQEARLRCSPMKGHSHVYWYRQLPEEGLKFMVYLQKENIIDESGMPKERFSAEFPKEGPSILRIQQVVRGDSAAYFCASSPLGGLRYGYTFGSGTRLTVV.

This chain connects TRBV6-5 to TRBJ2-7, with D perhaps being TRBD1 or TRBD2 (6 bases each). The CDR3 length is 14 residues. The germline CDR1 and CDR2 sequences are MNHEY and SVGAGI. Between the trimmed V and J ends, which lost 10 bases and 3 bases, there was a span of 19 bases. CDR3: CATGGTLSLYEQYF. The DNA for the CDR3 is TGTGCCACGGGCGGGACACTTAGCCTCTACGAGCAGTACTTC.

The V and J genes are TRBV9 and TRBJ1-2; D is perhaps TRBD1 (6 bases). Trimming stripped 0 bases from V and 4 bases from J, with 10 bases between. CDR3 length: 14 amino acids. The germline V gene has CDR1 SGDLS and CDR2 YYNGEE. The CDR3 DNA reads as TGTGCCAGCAGCGTAGGGGACACAATCTATGGCTACACCTTC. Its protein product is CASSVGDTIYGYTF.